The 6 T cell receptor beta chains listed next were all sequenced from one sample in a study of identical twins. TCRdb recomputed calls from the 5' RACE reads with MiXCR, one row per CDR3 protein. The data hold 500,000 to 600,000 distinct CDR3 sequences, with about 20% observed a single time. These data were also filed under a second study, of T cells expressing NK-cell markers.

The sequencing input was CD4+ T cells sorted from blood. These receptor sequences come from a woman aged 18-29 years in good health.

The chain is built from TRBV5-5 and TRBJ1-6, with 9 bases identical to TRBD1. Losses at the gene ends were 2 bases for V and 10 bases for J; bases not matched to a gene: 4. Germline assignment: CDR1 SGHKS and CDR2 YYEKEE (reference sequence). The CDR3 is 14 residues long. CDR3 region: CASSFYRGRSPLHF. The CDR3 bases are TGTGCCAGCAGCTTCTACAGGGGGCGATCACCCCTCCACTTT.

Ten or more counts support this clonotype. This chain joins TRBV10-2 and TRBJ2-5; D unclear. The V gene's germline CDR1 is WSHSY and CDR2 SAAADI. CDR3 length equals 12 residues. V was pared by 7 bases and J by 4 bases, with 10 bases between. The CDR3 bases are TGCGCCAGCACTTTGACTGGAGAGACCCAGTACTTC. Amino acids: CASTLTGETQYF.

This clonotype was detected many times. The V call is TRBV12-3 or TRBV12-4, the J call TRBJ1-4; TRBD1 matches at 7 bases. J gave up 9 bases and V 3 bases, and 4 bases lay outside the gene matches. The CDR3 covers 13 residues. In DNA, the CDR3 is TGTGCCAGCAGTTTGGGACAGAAGAAAAAACTGTTTTTT. Amino acid sequence: CASSLGQKKKLFF.

The rearrangement links TRBV6-5 to TRBJ1-1, with D tentatively TRBD1 (5 bases). The germline gives CDR1 MNHEY, CDR2 SVGAGI. This CDR3 spans 13 amino acids. Trimming shortened V by 4 bases and J by 5 bases, and 11 bases separated the two germline ends. CDR3 sequence (DNA): TGTGCCAGCAGTTTAGGGACCCGAACTGAAGCTTTCTTT. Residues: CASSLGTRTEAFF.

The rearrangement links TRBV7-9 to TRBJ2-1, with D possibly TRBD2 on 6 matching bases. Trimming stripped 5 bases from V and 0 bases from J, with 17 bases between. This CDR3 region has 17 residues. Germline values: CDR1 SEHNR, CDR2 FQNEAQ (reference sequence). The CDR3 loop reads CASSPTGLRSSYNEQFF. The CDR3 nucleotides are TGTGCCAGCAGCCCGACGGGACTCCGGAGCTCCTACAATGAGCAGTTCTTC.

This clonotype appeared many times. V and J are TRBV29-1 and TRBJ2-5; tentative D call: TRBD1 (6 bases). The V and J ends lost 1 base and 1 base respectively, with 10 bases between them. Looked up from germline, CDR1 is SQVTM and CDR2 is ANQGSEA. The CDR3 has 14 amino acids. CDR3 amino acids: CSVEGWDTQETQYF. DNA of the CDR3: TGCAGCGTTGAAGGTTGGGACACCCAAGAGACCCAGTACTTC.